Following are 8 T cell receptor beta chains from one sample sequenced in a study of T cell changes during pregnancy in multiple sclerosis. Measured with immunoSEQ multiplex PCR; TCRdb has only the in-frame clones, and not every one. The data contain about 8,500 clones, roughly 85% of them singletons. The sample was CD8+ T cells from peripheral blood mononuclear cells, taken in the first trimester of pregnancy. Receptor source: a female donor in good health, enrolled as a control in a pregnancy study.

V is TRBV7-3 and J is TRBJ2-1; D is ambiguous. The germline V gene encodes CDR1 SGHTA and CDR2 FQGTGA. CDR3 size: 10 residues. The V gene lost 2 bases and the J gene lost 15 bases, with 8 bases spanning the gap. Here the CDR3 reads CASSLPVRFF. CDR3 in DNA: TGTGCCAGCAGCTTACCGGTTAGGTTCTTC.

Here the CDR3 reads CASSLKGGEKLFF. The CDR3 nucleotides are TGTGCCAGCAGTTTGAAAGGGGGTGAAAAACTGTTTTTT. This sequence joins TRBV27 and TRBJ1-4; D is perhaps TRBD1 (6 bases). CDR3 length: 13 amino acids. V gave up 3 bases and J gave up 7 bases, with 9 bases separating them. CDR1 and CDR2 from the germline V gene are MNHEY and SMNVEV (reference sequence).

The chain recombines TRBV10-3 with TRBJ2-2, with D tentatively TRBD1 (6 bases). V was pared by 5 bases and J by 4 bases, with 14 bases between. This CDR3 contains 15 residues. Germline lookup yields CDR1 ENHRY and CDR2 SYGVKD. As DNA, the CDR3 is TGTGCCATCAGTCGGGACACGACCTTCACCGGGGAGCTGTTTTTT. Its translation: CAISRDTTFTGELFF.

Here the CDR3 DNA reads TGTGCCAGCGTTCGGGTCGTTAACTATGGCTACACCTTC. Its protein is CASVRVVNYGYTF. The chain links TRBV6-1 to TRBJ1-2; no firm D call. The CDR3 contains 13 residues. V lost 8 bases and J lost 1, with 11 bases in between. Germline V gives CDR1 MNHNS, CDR2 SASEGT.

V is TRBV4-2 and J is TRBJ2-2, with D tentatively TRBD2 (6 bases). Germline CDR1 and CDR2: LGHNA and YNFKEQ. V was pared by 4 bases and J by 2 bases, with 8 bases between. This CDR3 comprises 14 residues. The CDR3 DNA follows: TGTGCCAGCAGCCCGGGGGAAAACACCGGGGAGCTGTTTTTT. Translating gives CASSPGENTGELFF.

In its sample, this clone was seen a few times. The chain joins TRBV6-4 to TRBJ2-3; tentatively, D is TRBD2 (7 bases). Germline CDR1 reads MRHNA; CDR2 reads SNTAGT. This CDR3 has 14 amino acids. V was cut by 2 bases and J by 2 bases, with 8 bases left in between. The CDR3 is CASSDGGATDTQYF. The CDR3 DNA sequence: TGTGCCAGCAGTGACGGGGGGGCCACAGATACGCAGTATTTT.

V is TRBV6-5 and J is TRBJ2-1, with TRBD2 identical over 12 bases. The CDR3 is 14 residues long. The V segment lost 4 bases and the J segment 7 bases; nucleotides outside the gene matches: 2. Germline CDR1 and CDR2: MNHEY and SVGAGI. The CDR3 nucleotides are TGTGCCAGCAGTTCTAGCGGGAGGGCGAATGAGCAGTTCTTC. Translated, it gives CASSSSGRANEQFF.

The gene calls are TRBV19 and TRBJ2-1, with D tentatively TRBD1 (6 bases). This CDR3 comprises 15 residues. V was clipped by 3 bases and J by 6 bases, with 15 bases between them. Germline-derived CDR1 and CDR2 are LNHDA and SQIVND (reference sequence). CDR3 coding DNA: TGTGCCAGTAGTATCACGTCAGGGGTCGGCAATGAGCAGTTCTTC. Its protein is CASSITSGVGNEQFF.